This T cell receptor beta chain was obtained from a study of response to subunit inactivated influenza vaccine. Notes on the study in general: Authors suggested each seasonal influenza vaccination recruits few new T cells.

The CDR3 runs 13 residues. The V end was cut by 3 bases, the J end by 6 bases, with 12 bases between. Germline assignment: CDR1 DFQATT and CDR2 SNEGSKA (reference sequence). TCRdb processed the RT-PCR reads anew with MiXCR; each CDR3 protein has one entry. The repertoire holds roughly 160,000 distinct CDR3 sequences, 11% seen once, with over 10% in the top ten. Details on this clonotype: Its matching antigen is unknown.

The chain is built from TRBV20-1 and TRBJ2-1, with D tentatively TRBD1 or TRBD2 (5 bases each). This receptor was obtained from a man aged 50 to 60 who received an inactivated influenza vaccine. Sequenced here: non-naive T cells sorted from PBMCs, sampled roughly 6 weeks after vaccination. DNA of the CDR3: TGCAGTGCTAGGGGACCTTCGGCCAATGAGCAGTTCTTC. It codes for CSARGPSANEQFF.